Listed here are 24 T cell receptor beta chains from one sample, sequenced in a study of blood T cell repertoires in COVID-19. TCRdb keeps only in-frame clones here, not all; method: immunoSEQ multiplex PCR. The data contain roughly 500,000 clones, roughly 89% of them singletons. The sample comprised peripheral blood. The receptors shown here come from a man aged 18-30 years with COVID-19, enrolled during active disease.

This chain joins TRBV9 and TRBJ1-6; maybe TRBD1 (5 bases). The V gene's germline CDR1 is SGDLS and CDR2 YYNGEE. V lost 2 bases to trimming and J lost 6 bases, with 9 bases between them. This CDR3 is built from 14 residues. DNA of the CDR3: TGTGCCAGCAGCGTTCAGGACATTAATTCACCCCTCCACTTT. Translation: CASSVQDINSPLHF.

The genes are TRBV19 and TRBJ2-1; 7 bases line up with TRBD1. The CDR3 has 16 residues. CDR1 is LNHDA and CDR2 is SQIVND in the germline V gene (reference sequence). Trimming took 5 bases from V and 2 from J; bases not matched to a gene: 9. This CDR3 is CASSEGLTGTYNEQFF. CDR3 coding DNA: TGTGCCAGTAGTGAGGGCCTGACAGGGACCTACAATGAGCAGTTCTTC.

This chain connects TRBV18 to TRBJ2-2; a possible D gene is TRBD1 (6 bases). V was cut by 2 bases and J by 3 bases, with 7 bases left in between. CDR1 is KGHSH, CDR2 LQKENI, per germline. The CDR3 is 14 amino acids. The DNA of the CDR3 is TGTGCCAGCTCACCAAACAGGGACACCGGGGAGCTGTTTTTT. The encoded protein is CASSPNRDTGELFF.

The gene calls are TRBV5-1 and TRBJ1-1; 7 bases fit TRBD1. CDR3 length: 13 amino acids. J was trimmed by 5 bases and V by 2 bases; bases with no gene match: 3. The germline V gene has CDR1 SGHRS and CDR2 YFSETQ. This chain's CDR3 is CASSLQGLTEAFF. The CDR3 bases are TGCGCCAGCAGCTTACAGGGGCTAACTGAAGCTTTCTTT.

The chain recombines TRBV6-5 with TRBJ2-3; D is perhaps TRBD1 (5 bases). Per the germline V gene, CDR1 is MNHEY and CDR2 is SVGAGI. The CDR3 consists of 14 residues. Trimming took 1 base from V and 4 from J, leaving 9 bases between them. The CDR3 spells CASSYYVGADTQYF. The CDR3 DNA reads TGTGCCAGCAGTTACTACGTAGGGGCAGATACGCAGTATTTT.

The V gene is TRBV5-4, the J gene TRBJ1-2; 9 bases agree with TRBD1. After removal of 6 bases from V and 7 bases from J, the junction contained 7 bases not matched to a gene. Germline assignment: CDR1 SGHNT and CDR2 YYREEE (reference sequence). The CDR3 totals 13 residues. As DNA, the CDR3 is TGTGCCAGCACCACGGACAGGGGCAGTGGCTACACCTTC. It encodes CASTTDRGSGYTF. Full variable domain (missing parts from reference TRBV5-4 and TRBJ1-2): ETGVTQSPTHLIKTRGQQVTLRCSSQSGHNTVSWYQQALGQGPQFIFQYYREEENGRGNFPPRFSGLQFPNYSSELNVNALELDDSALYLCASTTDRGSGYTFGSGTRLTVV.

The V and J genes are TRBV30 and TRBJ1-4; 9 bases are a match to TRBD1. The CDR3 length is 14 residues. The trim removed 7 bases at V and 4 bases at J, leaving 7 bases unmatched. In germline, CDR1 is GTSNPN, CDR2 SVGIG (reference sequence). The CDR3 reads CASLTGGHNEKLFF. Here the CDR3 DNA reads TGTGCCTCCTTGACAGGGGGTCATAATGAAAAACTGTTTTTT.

In this sample, this clone turned up once. V and J are TRBV12-3 or TRBV12-4 and TRBJ2-7, with D possibly matching TRBD2 (5 bases). The V and J ends lost 4 bases and 6 bases respectively, with 13 bases between them. This CDR3 contains 13 residues. DNA for the CDR3: TGTGCCAGCAGTTCCCGGGATCGCGGCGAGCAGTACTTC. As protein: CASSSRDRGEQYF.

The V gene is TRBV28, the J gene TRBJ2-5, with 7 positions matching TRBD1. Germline-derived CDR1 and CDR2 are MDHEN and SYDVKM. This CDR3 contains 15 residues. V shed 6 bases, J shed 0 bases, and the junction held 7 bases outside the gene matches. CDR3 DNA sequence: TGTGCCAGCAGCCCCGGGACAGAGTACCAAGAGACCCAGTACTTC. Amino acid sequence: CASSPGTEYQETQYF.

This chain links TRBV12-3 or TRBV12-4 with TRBJ1-3, with D maybe TRBD1 (6 bases). There are 13 residues in the CDR3. V was cut by 3 bases and J by 4 bases, with 7 bases left in between. CDR3 protein: CASSFQGGNTIYF. The CDR3 bases are TGTGCCAGCAGTTTTCAGGGGGGAAACACCATATATTTT.

V gene TRBV11-2 combines with J gene TRBJ1-6, with 7 bases lining up with TRBD1. Trimming removed 6 bases from V and 7 bases from J; junction bases left unmatched: 9. The CDR3 extends over 15 amino acids. Germline CDR1 and CDR2: SGHAT and FQNNGV. CDR3 amino acids: CASRNARQGNSPLHF. As DNA, the CDR3 is TGTGCCAGCAGAAATGCCAGACAGGGAAATTCACCCCTCCACTTT.

The chain employs TRBV11-2 and TRBJ1-2, with D perhaps TRBD1 (6 bases). From germline, CDR1 is SGHAT and CDR2 FQNNGV. The ends were cut back, 0 bases at V and 6 bases at J, with 17 bases in the middle. CDR3 length equals 16 residues. Here the CDR3 DNA reads TGTGCCAGCAGCTTAGATATAGGACAGAGGATCGATGGCTACACCTTC. Encoded protein: CASSLDIGQRIDGYTF.

This chain uses TRBV4-2 with TRBJ1-3, with D perhaps TRBD1 (5 bases). The CDR3 has 15 amino acids. Germline V gene lookup returns CDR1 LGHNA and CDR2 YNFKEQ. V lost 3 bases and J 0 bases, leaving 9 bases between the germline ends. The CDR3 DNA is TGTGCCAGCAGCCAGGTCACAGGCTCTGGAAACACCATATATTTT. This translates into CASSQVTGSGNTIYF.

The CDR3 protein is CASSRGEGLETQYF. Written as DNA, the CDR3 is TGTGCCAGCAGCCGAGGGGAGGGTTTGGAGACCCAGTACTTC. This chain links TRBV4-2 with TRBJ2-5; 7 bases align to TRBD2. There are 14 residues in the CDR3. CDR1 and CDR2 from the germline V gene are LGHNA and YNFKEQ. V gave up 4 bases and J gave up 5 bases; unmatched junction bases: 7.

This chain joins TRBV24-1 and TRBJ2-7; D possibly corresponds to TRBD2 (5 bases). The V and J ends lost 5 bases and 0 bases respectively, with 7 bases between them. Germline CDR1 KGHDR, CDR2 SFDVKD. The CDR3 sequence is 13 residues long. The CDR3 region is CATSARDSYEQYF. DNA for the CDR3: TGTGCCACCAGTGCGAGGGACTCCTACGAGCAGTACTTC.

V usage is TRBV2 and J usage is TRBJ2-1, with 9 bases matching TRBD2. Germline V CDR1 and CDR2: SNHLY, FYNNEI. V dropped 6 bases and J dropped 6; count of bases not matched to a gene: 9. The CDR3 covers 15 residues. CDR3 nucleotide sequence: TGTGCCAGCAGCCCTGAGATAGCGGGAGTCAATGAGCAGTTCTTC. This sequence encodes CASSPEIAGVNEQFF.

Of note for this clone: Other DNA sequences of this sample code for an identical CDR3. This chain links TRBV4-2 with TRBJ2-7, with TRBD1 as a possible D gene (5 bases). The CDR3 runs 14 residues. V was shortened by 1 base and J by 2 bases, with 9 bases between the two germline ends. Looked up from germline, CDR1 is LGHNA and CDR2 is YNFKEQ. Written as DNA, the CDR3 is TGTGCCAGCAGCCAAGGGCAGGGTACCTACGAGCAGTACTTC. Encoded protein: CASSQGQGTYEQYF.

The V call is TRBV5-1, the J call TRBJ1-1; no clear D. The germline gives CDR1 SGHRS, CDR2 YFSETQ. The CDR3 loop spans 13 amino acids. V gave up 2 bases and J gave up 1 base, with 6 bases separating them. DNA of the CDR3: TGCGCCAGCAGCTTCTCACAGAACACTGAAGCTTTCTTT. Residues: CASSFSQNTEAFF.

The chain joins TRBV5-1 to TRBJ2-3, with TRBD2 as a possible D gene (5 bases). The CDR3 totals 15 residues. Germline V gene sequence: CDR1 SGHRS, CDR2 YFSETQ. Trimming shortened V by 0 bases and J by 1 base, and 9 bases separated the two germline ends. The chain's CDR3 is CASSLDGSGTDTQYF. The CDR3 region has the DNA TGCGCCAGCAGCTTGGATGGTAGCGGCACAGATACGCAGTATTTT.

Regarding this clone: Other DNA sequences from this sample encode an identical CDR3 as well. The genes are TRBV29-1 and TRBJ1-4; D not resolved. V shed 4 bases and J shed 7 bases, with 7 bases lying between them. CDR3 length: 11 residues. Germline V gene sequence: CDR1 SQVTM, CDR2 ANQGSEA. The CDR3 sequence: CSVVEGEKLFF. Written as DNA, the CDR3 is TGCAGCGTTGTTGAGGGTGAAAAACTGTTTTTT.

The rearrangement joins TRBV18 to TRBJ1-2; D call uncertain. Looked up from germline, CDR1 is KGHSH and CDR2 is LQKENI. The CDR3 is 13 residues long. V shed 3 bases and J shed 3 bases, with 8 bases lying between them. The CDR3 coding sequence is TGTGCCAGCTCACCCGAGGACTACTATGGCTACACCTTC. Amino acids: CASSPEDYYGYTF. Drawing the rest from reference TRBV18 and TRBJ1-2, the complete variable domain is NAGVMQNPRHLVRRRGQEARLRCSPMKGHSHVYWYRQLPEEGLKFMVYLQKENIIDESGMPKERFSAEFPKEGPSILRIQQVVRGDSAAYFCASSPEDYYGYTFGSGTRLTVV.

J is TRBJ2-3 and V is TRBV7-2; 8 nucleotides match TRBD2. The trim removed 4 bases at V and 4 bases at J, leaving 4 bases unmatched. Germline values: CDR1 SGHTA, CDR2 FQGNSA. The CDR3 spans 14 residues. The CDR3 DNA follows: TGTGCCAGCAGCTACAGACTAGCGTCAGATACGCAGTATTTT. Its protein product is CASSYRLASDTQYF.

This clone was observed a single time. This sequence joins TRBV2 and TRBJ2-3; 10 bases are shared with TRBD1. The CDR3 sequence is 14 residues long. Germline CDR1 SNHLY, CDR2 FYNNEI. V shed 4 bases, J shed 6 bases, and the junction held 4 bases outside the gene matches. The CDR3 bases are TGTGCCAGCAGTGGACAGGGGGCAAGGGATACGCAGTATTTT. Translated: CASSGQGARDTQYF.

The J gene is TRBJ2-7, the V gene TRBV5-1; 8 bases line up with TRBD2. Germline trimming cut 6 bases from V and 5 bases from J; bases unmatched to any gene: 7. In germline, CDR1 is SGHRS, CDR2 YFSETQ. The CDR3 is 13 residues long. Here the CDR3 DNA reads TGCGCCAGCACCCTCCCCGGGGGGGACGAGCAGTACTTC. Its translation: CASTLPGGDEQYF.